The 17 T cell receptor beta chains presented below share a single source sample, sequenced in a study of OX40 agonist ivuxolimab in advanced cancers. Libraries were prepared by immunoSEQ multiplex PCR; TCRdb keeps only in-frame clonotypes and omits some of them. Found here are 95,000 to 100,000 clones, about 84% of them singletons; the top ten hold around 5.5%. The sample here was CD4+ or CD8+ T cells sorted from blood, taken in a trial of the OX40 agonist ivuxolimab. The receptors derive from an adult with an advanced solid tumor such as melanoma, head and neck, liver or kidney cancer.

This clone occurred once. The chain has TRBV7-2 and TRBJ2-3; no reliable D call. The CDR3 runs to 13 residues. Per the germline V gene, CDR1 is SGHTA and CDR2 is FQGNSA. Deletions cut 5 bases from V and 2 bases from J, with 8 bases between. The DNA of the CDR3 is TGTGCCAGCAGCCGAGGCCCCACAGATACGCAGTATTTT. Amino acids: CASSRGPTDTQYF.

The CDR3 is CASSLGGDSYEQYF. DNA for the CDR3: TGTGCCAGCAGCTTAGGGGGCGACTCCTACGAGCAGTACTTC. The gene calls are TRBV7-2 and TRBJ2-7; weak D call: TRBD1 (5 bases). Germline assignment: CDR1 SGHTA and CDR2 FQGNSA. This CDR3 is built from 14 residues. V lost 1 base and J 0 bases, leaving 7 bases between the germline ends.

J is TRBJ1-2 and V is TRBV5-4; TRBD1 is a possible D gene (6 bases). The germline V gene encodes CDR1 SGHNT and CDR2 YYREEE (reference sequence). This CDR3 has 14 residues. Between the trimmed V and J ends, which lost 1 base and 3 bases, there was a span of 10 bases. CDR3 sequence: CASSLSPGDYGYTF. In nucleotides, the CDR3 is TGTGCCAGCAGCTTGTCCCCAGGGGACTATGGCTACACCTTC.

This clone has more than one count but fewer than ten. Other DNA sequences in the same sample also yield this CDR3. This chain uses TRBV5-1 with TRBJ1-2; 8 bases are a match to TRBD1. CDR1 is SGHRS, CDR2 YFSETQ, per germline. CDR3 size: 14 residues. The trim removed 4 bases at V and 3 bases at J, leaving 5 bases unmatched. The CDR3 sequence is CASSPDRVDYGYTF. DNA of the CDR3: TGCGCCAGCAGCCCGGACAGGGTTGACTATGGCTACACCTTC.

This chain uses TRBV7-8 with TRBJ1-6, with D maybe TRBD1 (5 bases). Trimming shortened V by 4 bases and J by 4 bases, and 20 bases separated the two germline ends. The CDR3 contains 18 residues. Germline assignment: CDR1 SGHVS and CDR2 FQNEAQ. CDR3 residues: CASSSRQIVQGYNSPLHF. The CDR3 DNA follows: TGTGCCAGCAGCTCCAGACAGATCGTTCAAGGTTATAATTCACCCCTCCACTTT.

The chain uses TRBV5-1 and TRBJ2-2; maybe TRBD1 (6 bases). Trimming took off 6 bases at V and 4 bases at J, with 28 bases between the two ends. Germline V gene data show CDR1 as SGHRS and CDR2 as YFSETQ. There are 19 residues in the CDR3. In DNA, the CDR3 is TGCGCCAGCACCATAACCTCTAGGGGGAGCAGGGCCAGCACCGGGGAGCTGTTTTTT. Protein sequence: CASTITSRGSRASTGELFF. The variable domain in full, completed from reference TRBV5-1 and TRBJ2-2, reads KAGVTQTPRYLIKTRGQQVTLSCSPISGHRSVSWYQQTPGQGLQFLFEYFSETQRNKGNFPGRFSGRQFSNSRSEMNVSTLELGDSALYLCASTITSRGSRASTGELFFGEGSRLTVL.

This chain connects TRBV10-3 to TRBJ2-5; D might be TRBD1 or TRBD2, each matching 5 bases. Trimming removed 2 bases from V and 1 base from J, with 5 bases in between. CDR1 is ENHRY, CDR2 SYGVKD, per germline. The CDR3 length is 13 residues. CDR3: CAISEGGQETQYF. Here the CDR3 DNA reads TGTGCCATCAGTGAGGGGGGCCAAGAGACCCAGTACTTC.

The sample holds a few counts of this clone. The genes are TRBV12-5 and TRBJ2-3; D remains unclear. The CDR3 totals 15 residues. The V and J ends lost 5 bases and 1 base respectively, with 13 bases between them. Germline V gene lookup returns CDR1 LGHNT and CDR2 FRNRAP. CDR3 bases: TGTGCTAGTGGTCTCGGCCCAGTGGGCACAGATACGCAGTATTTT. It translates to CASGLGPVGTDTQYF.

This clone came up a few times. The chain links TRBV19 to TRBJ1-5; 10 nucleotides match TRBD1. V was clipped by 5 bases and J by 4 bases; unmatched bases: 8. The CDR3 has 16 amino acids. Germline V gene sequence: CDR1 LNHDA, CDR2 SQIVND (reference sequence). CDR3 amino acids: CASSPAPGQGNQPQHF. The CDR3 nucleotides are TGTGCCAGTAGTCCCGCTCCGGGACAGGGGAATCAGCCCCAGCATTTT.

The chain has TRBV30 and TRBJ2-1; D gene uncertain. V was pared by 2 bases and J by 6 bases, with 5 bases between. The germline CDR1 and CDR2 sequences are GTSNPN and SVGIG (reference sequence). This CDR3 has 11 amino acids. The CDR3 DNA reads TGTGCCTGGAGTATTGCCAATGAGCAGTTCTTC. As protein: CAWSIANEQFF.

This clone was seen a handful of times. This CDR3 is CASSPQVVADTQYF. CDR3 bases: TGTGCCAGCAGTCCCCAGGTCGTGGCAGATACGCAGTATTTT. The genes are TRBV6-5 and TRBJ2-3; D is ambiguous. The CDR3 consists of 14 residues. Deletions cut 5 bases from V and 4 bases from J, with 13 bases between. Germline values: CDR1 MNHEY, CDR2 SVGAGI.

In this sample, this clone turned up a few times. DNA of the CDR3: TGTGCCAGCAGCCAATTACTAGGGCCGGATGTGTCTAGCACAGATACGCAGTATTTT. Amino acids: CASSQLLGPDVSSTDTQYF. The chain joins TRBV4-2 to TRBJ2-3, with D tentatively TRBD2 (5 bases). Germline V lookup: CDR1 LGHNA, CDR2 YNFKEQ. The CDR3 runs to 19 residues. V gave up 2 bases and J gave up 0 bases, with 21 bases separating them.

V gene TRBV20-1 combines with J gene TRBJ2-7; D not resolved. The CDR3 loop spans 10 amino acids. With 4 bases removed from V and 9 bases from J, the gap between germline ends came to 10 bases. CDR1 and CDR2 (germline): DFQATT, SNEGSKA (reference sequence). The CDR3 DNA is TGCAGTGCTAAACAGCAAGCGCAGTACTTC. It is translated as CSAKQQAQYF.

The rearrangement uses TRBV9 and TRBJ2-2, with TRBD1 matching over 7 bases. J gave up 0 bases and V 4 bases, and 6 bases lay outside the gene matches. This CDR3 is 16 amino acids long. Germline V lookup: CDR1 SGDLS, CDR2 YYNGEE. The CDR3 sequence is CASSPRTGSNTGELFF. The CDR3, as DNA: TGTGCCAGCAGCCCCAGGACAGGATCGAACACCGGGGAGCTGTTTTTT.

The chain links TRBV6-5 to TRBJ2-7; 12 bases agree with TRBD2. Germline V gives CDR1 MNHEY, CDR2 SVGAGI. V trimming: 4 bases; J trimming: 0 bases; junction bases outside the gene matches: 4. This CDR3 has 16 residues. The CDR3 DNA is TGTGCCAGCAGTTGGACTAGCGGGGTACTCTCCTACGAGCAGTACTTC. Translating it yields CASSWTSGVLSYEQYF.

The chain carries TRBV6-1 and TRBJ2-7; D might be TRBD2 (6 bases). V was clipped by 6 bases and J by 3 bases, with 15 bases between them. The CDR3 sequence is 14 residues long. Germline assignment: CDR1 MNHNS and CDR2 SASEGT. The CDR3 DNA reads as TGTGCCAGCAGCCTTCCAGGAGGGTACTACGAGCAGTACTTC. Protein sequence: CASSLPGGYYEQYF.

CDR3 DNA sequence: TGTGCCAGCTCACCAACCGGGTTAACTTCGGGAAACACCATATATTTT. This sequence encodes CASSPTGLTSGNTIYF. The chain couples TRBV18 to TRBJ1-3; D is unclear. There are 16 residues in the CDR3. Germline V gene lookup returns CDR1 KGHSH and CDR2 LQKENI. The V end lost 2 bases, the J end lost 4 bases, and 15 bases lay between the germline ends. Variable domain in full (rest from reference TRBV18 and TRBJ1-3): NAGVMQNPRHLVRRRGQEARLRCSPMKGHSHVYWYRQLPEEGLKFMVYLQKENIIDESGMPKERFSAEFPKEGPSILRIQQVVRGDSAAYFCASSPTGLTSGNTIYFGEGSWLTVV.